Below, 2 T cell receptor beta chains from the same sample are listed, as sequenced in a study of cytomegalovirus exposure and HLA in healthy donors. It was with 60 Vbeta and 13 Jbeta primers that the PCR ran. This table comes from immunoSEQ multiplex PCR, and its TCRdb copy is limited to in-frame clones, with some not included. The repertoire has fewer than 200,000 clones, about 82% of them found once; the top ten carry over 0.65%. The sequenced sample consisted of PBMCs. These TCRs come from a woman aged 18-30 years in good health and CMV-seronegative.

On this clone: The junction does not match germline at one end; this may be a read error. The chain recombines TRBV7-9 with TRBJ1-1; no reliable D call. The CDR3 contains 14 residues. Germline loops: CDR1 SEHNR, CDR2 FQNEAQ (reference sequence). CDR3 nucleotides: TGTTCCAGCAGCCCGAGCCAGGTGAACACTGAAGCTTTCTTT. It encodes CSSSPSQVNTEAFF.

The chain carries TRBV7-9 and TRBJ1-1; 12 bases line up with TRBD1. Germline CDR1 and CDR2: SEHNR and FQNEAQ (reference sequence). The CDR3 covers 16 residues. With 2 bases clipped from V and 5 bases from J, the junction kept 6 bases outside the gene matches. CDR3 loop: CASSLPPGQGATEAFF. The CDR3 DNA follows: TGTGCCAGCAGCTTACCTCCGGGACAGGGGGCGACTGAAGCTTTCTTT.